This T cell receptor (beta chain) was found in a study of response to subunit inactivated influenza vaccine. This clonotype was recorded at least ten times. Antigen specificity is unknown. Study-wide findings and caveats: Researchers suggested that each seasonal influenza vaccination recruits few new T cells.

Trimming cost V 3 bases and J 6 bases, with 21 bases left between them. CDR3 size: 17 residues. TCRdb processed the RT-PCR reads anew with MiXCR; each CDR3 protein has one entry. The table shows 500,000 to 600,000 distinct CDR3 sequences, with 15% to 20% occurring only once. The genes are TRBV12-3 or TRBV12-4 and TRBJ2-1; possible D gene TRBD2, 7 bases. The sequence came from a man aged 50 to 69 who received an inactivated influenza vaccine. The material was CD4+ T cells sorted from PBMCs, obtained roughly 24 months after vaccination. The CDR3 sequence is CASSFSGGAALLNEQFF. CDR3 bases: TGTGCCAGCAGTTTTAGTGGGGGGGCCGCTCTGCTCAATGAGCAGTTCTTC.